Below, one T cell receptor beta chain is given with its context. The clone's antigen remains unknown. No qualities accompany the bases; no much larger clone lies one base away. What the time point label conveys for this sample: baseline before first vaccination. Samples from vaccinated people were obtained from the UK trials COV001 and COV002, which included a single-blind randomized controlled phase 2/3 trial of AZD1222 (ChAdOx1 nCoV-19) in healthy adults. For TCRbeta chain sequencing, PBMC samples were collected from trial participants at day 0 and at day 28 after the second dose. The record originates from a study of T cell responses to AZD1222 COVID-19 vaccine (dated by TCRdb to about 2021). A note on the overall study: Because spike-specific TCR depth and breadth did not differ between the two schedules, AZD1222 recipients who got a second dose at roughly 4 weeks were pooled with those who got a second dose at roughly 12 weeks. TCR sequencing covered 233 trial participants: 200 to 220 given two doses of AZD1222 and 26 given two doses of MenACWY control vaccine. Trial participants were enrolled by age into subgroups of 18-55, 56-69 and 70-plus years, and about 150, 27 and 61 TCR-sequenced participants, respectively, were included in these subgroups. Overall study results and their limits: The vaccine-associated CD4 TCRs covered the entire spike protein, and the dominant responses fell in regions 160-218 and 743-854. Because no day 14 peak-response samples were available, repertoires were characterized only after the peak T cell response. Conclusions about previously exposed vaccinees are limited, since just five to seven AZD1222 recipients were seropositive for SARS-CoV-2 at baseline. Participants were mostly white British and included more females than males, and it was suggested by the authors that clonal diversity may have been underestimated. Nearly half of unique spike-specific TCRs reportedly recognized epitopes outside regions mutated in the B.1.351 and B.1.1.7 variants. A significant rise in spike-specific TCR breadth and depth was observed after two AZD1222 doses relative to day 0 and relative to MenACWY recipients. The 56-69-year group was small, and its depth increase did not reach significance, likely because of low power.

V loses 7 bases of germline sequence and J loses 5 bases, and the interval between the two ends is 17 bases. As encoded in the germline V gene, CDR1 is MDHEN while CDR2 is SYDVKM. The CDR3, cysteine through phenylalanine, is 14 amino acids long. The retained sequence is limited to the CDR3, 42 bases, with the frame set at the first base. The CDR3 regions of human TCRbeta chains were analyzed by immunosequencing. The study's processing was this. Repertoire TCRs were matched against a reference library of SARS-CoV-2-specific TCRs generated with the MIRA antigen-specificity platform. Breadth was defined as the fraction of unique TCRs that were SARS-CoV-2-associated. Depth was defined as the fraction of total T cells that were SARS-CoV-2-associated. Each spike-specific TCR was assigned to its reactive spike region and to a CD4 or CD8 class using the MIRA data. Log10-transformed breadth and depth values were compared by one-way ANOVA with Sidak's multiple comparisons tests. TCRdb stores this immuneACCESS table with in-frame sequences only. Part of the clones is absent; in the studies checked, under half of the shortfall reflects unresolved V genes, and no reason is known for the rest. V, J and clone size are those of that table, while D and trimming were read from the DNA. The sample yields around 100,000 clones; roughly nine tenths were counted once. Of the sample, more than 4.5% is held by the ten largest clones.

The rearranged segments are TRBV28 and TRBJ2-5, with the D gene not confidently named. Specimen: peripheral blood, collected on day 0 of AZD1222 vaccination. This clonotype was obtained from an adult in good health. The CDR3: CASTPQPTGETQYF. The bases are TGTGCCAGCACCCCACAGCCGACGGGCGAGACCCAGTACTTC.